This record covers a single T cell receptor (beta chain). CDR1 is MNHEY, CDR2 SVGAGI, per germline. CDR3 length equals 13 residues. Trimming took 7 bases from V and 7 from J; bases not matched to a gene: 7. This entry belongs to a study of blood T cell repertoires in COVID-19. Study details: Researchers got acute and convalescent COVID-19 samples from the United States, Italy and Spain. From T cells, B-cell-depleted T cells, or PBMCs came the material, which was cDNA or gDNA.

Patients from Seattle were sampled longitudinally, starting during active infection. Original processing notes: Amplification of reference gene primers was used by the study to estimate nucleated cell counts. Data came from immunoSEQ multiplex PCR; TCRdb stores just in-frame clones and leaves some out. The V and J calls and clone size were taken over from that table, and D and trimming were inferred from the DNA. The sample yields 200,000 to 300,000 clones, around 90% seen once. Sequences were obtained from peripheral blood. V and J are TRBV6-5 and TRBJ1-5, with TRBD1 identical over 7 bases. The clonotype comes from a man younger than 45 with COVID-19, enrolled during active disease. The CDR3 protein is CASMAGGRQPQHF. CDR3 sequence (DNA): TGTGCCAGCATGGCAGGGGGAAGACAGCCCCAGCATTTT.